The next 27 T cell receptor beta chains were all read from a single sample in a study of shared T cell receptors in the human thymus. Measured with immunoSEQ multiplex PCR; TCRdb has only the in-frame clones, and not every one. Among 650,000 to 950,000 clones listed, approximately 85% were seen once. The data were also submitted as part of a second study, on human thymus T cells.

Sequencing was carried out using thymocytes. These receptors were taken from a girl under three years old with a congenital heart defect.

J is TRBJ2-6 and V is TRBV18; TRBD1 agrees at 11 bases. In germline, CDR1 is KGHSH, CDR2 LQKENI. The CDR3 loop spans 18 amino acids. Unmatched junction bases numbered 8, after V lost 6 bases and J lost 1 base. Here the CDR3 reads CASSPGQGAPSGANVLTF. The CDR3 DNA follows: TGTGCCAGCTCCCCCGGACAGGGGGCGCCTTCTGGGGCCAACGTCCTGACTTTC.

Points on this clone: The junction departs from germline at one end; a sequencing error may be responsible. The J gene is TRBJ2-7, the V gene TRBV7-7; a possible D gene is TRBD1 (6 bases). Germline lookup yields CDR1 SSHAT and CDR2 FNYEAQ (reference sequence). The CDR3 contains 16 residues. CDR3 protein: CASSPNPGVSFYEQYF. CDR3 DNA: TGTGCTAGCAGCCCGAACCCAGGGGTTTCTTTCTACGAGCAGTACTTC.

The genes are TRBV9 and TRBJ1-3; D is possibly TRBD1 (6 bases). Germline CDR1 and CDR2: SGDLS and YYNGEE. The CDR3 is 19 amino acids. The V end was cut by 3 bases, the J end by 0 bases, with 22 bases between. CDR3 nucleotides: TGTGCCAGCAGCGGAGGGGGGGCAGAATGGGGATTCTCTGGAAACACCATATATTTT. It yields the protein CASSGGGAEWGFSGNTIYF.

J is TRBJ2-7 and V is TRBV7-2; no clear D. Germline CDR1 is SGHTA and CDR2 is FQGNSA. The CDR3 consists of 13 residues. The germline V and J ends were trimmed by 4 bases and 4 bases, with 11 bases remaining between them. The CDR3 protein is CASSSEAQYEQYF. In DNA, the CDR3 is TGTGCCAGCAGCTCCGAGGCCCAATACGAGCAGTACTTC.

V and J are TRBV15 and TRBJ2-7, with D tentatively TRBD1 (6 bases). Trimming took 1 base from V and 1 from J, leaving 8 bases between them. Germline-derived CDR1 and CDR2 are LNHNV and YYDKDF (reference sequence). The CDR3 has 14 residues. The CDR3 loop is CATSRGDISYEQYF. CDR3 in DNA: TGTGCCACCAGCAGAGGGGACATTTCCTACGAGCAGTACTTC.

V is TRBV25-1 and J is TRBJ1-1; D unclear. Trimming took off 3 bases at V and 4 bases at J, with 18 bases between the two ends. CDR1 and CDR2 (germline): MGHDK, SYGVNS. CDR3 length: 16 amino acids. The CDR3: CASSDQDPPGGTEAFF. DNA of the CDR3: TGTGCCAGCAGTGACCAAGATCCCCCGGGTGGCACTGAAGCTTTCTTT.

V gene TRBV2 combines with J gene TRBJ2-7; maybe TRBD1 (5 bases). Trimming removed 3 bases at V and 3 bases at J, with 15 bases between. Germline V gene lookup returns CDR1 SNHLY and CDR2 FYNNEI. The CDR3 spans 15 residues. CDR3 nucleotides: TGTGCCAGCAGTGAGGGGCGGCAGAAAAGCTACGAGCAGTACTTC. It encodes CASSEGRQKSYEQYF.

Only one count was recorded for this clone. The CDR3 spells CASSSGQDPLWGYTF. CDR3 DNA sequence: TGTGCCAGCAGCTCCGGACAGGACCCTCTATGGGGCTACACCTTC. The chain carries TRBV5-6 and TRBJ1-2; 7 nucleotides agree with TRBD1. CDR1 is SGHDT, CDR2 YYEEEE, per germline. This CDR3 comprises 15 residues. V gave up 3 bases and J gave up 8 bases; unmatched junction bases: 13.

There are a few counts of this clone. At one end the junction does not follow the germline gene, possibly because of a read error. This CDR3 is also generated by other DNA sequences in the sample. The chain couples TRBV28 to TRBJ1-6; TRBD1 aligns across 9 bases. The CDR3 is 18 residues long. Germline loops: CDR1 MDHEN, CDR2 SYDVKM. CDR3 bases: TGTGCCAGCAGTTGCCTCGGGACAGGGCTCGATATTAATTCCCCCCTCCACTTT. Amino acids: CASSCLGTGLDINSPLHF.

The chain uses TRBV7-6 and TRBJ2-7; TRBD2 matches at 7 bases. This CDR3 spans 15 amino acids. The V gene's germline CDR1 is SGHVS and CDR2 FNYEAQ. V shed 6 bases, J shed 6 bases, and the junction held 14 bases outside the gene matches. CDR3 in amino acids: CASSGGRGDRGEQYF. In nucleotides, the CDR3 is TGTGCCAGCAGTGGGGGACGGGGGGATCGCGGCGAGCAGTACTTC.

The V and J genes are TRBV5-4 and TRBJ2-3; maybe TRBD2 (7 bases). The CDR3 contains 17 residues. Per germline, CDR1 SGHNT and CDR2 YYREEE (reference sequence). With 6 bases removed from V and 0 bases from J, the gap between germline ends came to 20 bases. CDR3 residues: CASKPLRAGASTDTQYF. The CDR3 coding sequence is TGTGCCAGCAAACCCCTGAGGGCGGGGGCCAGCACAGATACGCAGTATTTT.

The chain is built from TRBV2 and TRBJ2-2, with 9 positions matching TRBD1. The CDR3 consists of 16 residues. Germline loops: CDR1 SNHLY, CDR2 FYNNEI. Trimming took 10 bases from V and 3 from J; bases not matched to a gene: 12. This CDR3 is CAIGGLGQGDTGELFF. In DNA, the CDR3 is TGTGCCATAGGGGGACTGGGACAGGGTGACACCGGGGAGCTGTTTTTT.

The J gene is TRBJ1-1, the V gene TRBV7-2, with 7 bases aligning to TRBD1. Per the germline V gene, CDR1 is SGHTA and CDR2 is FQGNSA. This CDR3 has 14 amino acids. J was trimmed by 0 bases and V by 5 bases; bases with no gene match: 3. This CDR3 is CASSHRGMNTEAFF. CDR3 bases: TGTGCCAGCAGCCACAGGGGAATGAACACTGAAGCTTTCTTT.

This chain connects TRBV9 to TRBJ2-2, with D perhaps matching TRBD1 (5 bases). V was trimmed by 4 bases and J by 2 bases, leaving 18 bases between them. This CDR3 comprises 17 residues. Germline-derived CDR1 and CDR2 are SGDLS and YYNGEE. The CDR3 DNA reads TGTGCCAGCAGCCCTCCGGTGGACAACCTCAACACCGGGGAGCTGTTTTTT. The encoded protein is CASSPPVDNLNTGELFF.

The CDR3 coding sequence is TGCGCCAGCAGCCAAGTCGTTTCGAGGGCCCGGACTGAAGCTTTCTTT. Encoded protein: CASSQVVSRARTEAFF. This chain uses TRBV4-3 with TRBJ1-1; D remains ambiguous. Between the trimmed V and J ends, which lost 1 base and 5 bases, there was a span of 17 bases. Per the germline V gene, CDR1 is LGHNA and CDR2 is YSLEER. This CDR3 spans 16 amino acids.

V and J are TRBV5-5 and TRBJ2-1, with D possibly TRBD2 on 7 matching bases. V lost 0 bases to trimming and J lost 1 base, with 17 bases between them. Germline V gene lookup returns CDR1 SGHKS and CDR2 YYEKEE (reference sequence). The CDR3 runs 18 residues. CDR3 in DNA: TGTGCCAGCAGCTTGGGGGGGCTAGCGGAAAGGTCCTACAATGAGCAGTTCTTC. Its translation: CASSLGGLAERSYNEQFF. Filled out from reference TRBV5-5 and TRBJ2-1, the complete variable domain reads DAGVTQSPTHLIKTRGQQVTLRCSPISGHKSVSWYQQVLGQGPQFIFQYYEKEERGRGNFPDRFSARQFPNYSSELNVNALLLGDSALYLCASSLGGLAERSYNEQFFGPGTRLTVL.

V gene TRBV7-9 combines with J gene TRBJ1-1; no reliable D call. The germline V gene has CDR1 SEHNR and CDR2 FQNEAQ (reference sequence). The CDR3 totals 12 residues. Trimming stripped 4 bases from V and 6 bases from J, with 9 bases between. Written as DNA, the CDR3 is TGTGCCAGCAGCTCCGTGGGCCCTGAAGCTTTCTTT. It yields the protein CASSSVGPEAFF. Full variable domain (remainder filled in from reference TRBV7-9 and TRBJ1-1): DTGVSQNPRHKITKRGQNVTFRCDPISEHNRLYWYRQTLGQGPEFLTYFQNEAQLEKSRLLSDRFSAERPKGSFSTLEIQRTEQGDSAMYLCASSSVGPEAFFGQGTRLTVV.

The V gene is TRBV29-1, the J gene TRBJ2-5, with a weak D call TRBD2 (5 bases). V lost 3 bases and J lost 3, with 8 bases in between. The CDR3 length is 12 residues. Germline V gene sequence: CDR1 SQVTM, CDR2 ANQGSEA. The CDR3 region has the DNA TGCAGCGTTGATGGAGGTAAAGAGACCCAGTACTTC. Encoded protein: CSVDGGKETQYF.

V is TRBV4-1 and J is TRBJ2-7; weak D call: TRBD2 (6 bases). This CDR3 is built from 16 residues. The V gene's germline CDR1 is MGHRA and CDR2 YSYEKL. V was shortened by 5 bases and J by 0 bases, with 17 bases between the two germline ends. The CDR3 DNA sequence: TGCGCCAGCAGCTTCCTTTATGGCGGGGACTCCTACGAGCAGTACTTC. Translated: CASSFLYGGDSYEQYF.

The J gene is TRBJ1-4, the V gene TRBV4-1; 9 nucleotides agree with TRBD1. Germline assignment: CDR1 MGHRA and CDR2 YSYEKL. This CDR3 region has 14 residues. V shed 1 base, J shed 7 bases, and the junction held 1 base outside the gene matches. CDR3 region: CASSQGDRVEKLFF. DNA for the CDR3: TGCGCCAGCAGCCAAGGGGACAGGGTTGAAAAACTGTTTTTT.

The chain joins TRBV7-6 to TRBJ2-3, with 7 positions matching TRBD1. Losses at the gene ends were 4 bases for V and 1 base for J; bases not matched to a gene: 17. Germline V gives CDR1 SGHVS, CDR2 FNYEAQ. CDR3 length: 19 amino acids. In DNA, the CDR3 is TGTGCCAGCAGCTCCCAGCCGTGGCCTATAAGGGGGCGCACAGATACGCAGTATTTT. Protein sequence: CASSSQPWPIRGRTDTQYF.

The V call is TRBV2, the J call TRBJ2-5, with TRBD1 matching over 8 bases. V gave up 3 bases and J gave up 5 bases; unmatched junction bases: 5. Looked up from germline, CDR1 is SNHLY and CDR2 is FYNNEI. CDR3 size: 14 residues. The CDR3 DNA sequence: TGTGCCAGCAGTGACAGGGGGCGCGGGGAGACCCAGTACTTC. Translation gives CASSDRGRGETQYF.

This clone has only one observation. CDR3 in amino acids: CASRGTTGRDTEAFF. The CDR3 DNA follows: TGTGCCAGCAGGGGGACGACCGGGAGAGACACTGAAGCTTTCTTT. V and J are TRBV6-6 and TRBJ1-1; D may be TRBD1 (5 bases). Between the trimmed V and J ends, which lost 6 bases and 3 bases, there was a span of 17 bases. This CDR3 is built from 15 residues. Germline-derived CDR1 and CDR2 are MNHNY and SVGAGI (reference sequence).

The rearrangement links TRBV5-1 to TRBJ2-1; 7 bases agree with TRBD1. The ends lost 4 bases at V and 4 bases at J; junction bases unmatched: 8. This CDR3 is 15 amino acids long. Germline V lookup: CDR1 SGHRS, CDR2 YFSETQ. The CDR3 loop is CASSSPGDRYNEQFF. The CDR3 DNA follows: TGCGCCAGCAGCAGCCCCGGGGACAGATACAATGAGCAGTTCTTC.

The count of this clone is one. J is TRBJ2-2 and V is TRBV25-1, with D perhaps TRBD1 (5 bases). The length of the CDR3 is 15 residues. Germline V lookup: CDR1 MGHDK, CDR2 SYGVNS. V shed 4 bases and J shed 3 bases, with 12 bases lying between them. The CDR3 DNA is TGTGCCAGCAGTGGCAGGGATGGGGACACCGGGGAGCTGTTTTTT. Protein sequence: CASSGRDGDTGELFF.

This sequence joins TRBV11-2 and TRBJ2-3; a possible D gene is TRBD2 (6 bases). The ends were cut back, 5 bases at V and 3 bases at J, with 15 bases in the middle. Germline values: CDR1 SGHAT, CDR2 FQNNGV. CDR3 length: 15 residues. CDR3 protein: CASSPGGGTTDTQYF. DNA of the CDR3: TGTGCCAGCAGCCCTGGGGGAGGCACGACAGATACGCAGTATTTT.

The chain combines TRBV6-5 with TRBJ1-2, with TRBD1 matching 9 bases. V shed 7 bases, J shed 8 bases, and the junction held 14 bases outside the gene matches. Germline lookup yields CDR1 MNHEY and CDR2 SVGAGI. CDR3 length: 15 residues. The CDR3 loop reads CASTARTGDPWGYTF. The DNA for the CDR3 is TGTGCCAGCACTGCCAGGACAGGGGACCCATGGGGCTACACCTTC.